The 26 T cell receptor beta chains below all came from one sample that was sequenced in a study of T cell repertoires in cytomegalovirus infection. TCRdb analysed the reads with MiXCR anew, one entry per CDR3 protein. Among around 500,000 distinct CDR3 sequences listed, 42% were seen once. For these TCRs, the target antigens are not known. Sequenced material: cultured PBMCs, taken from culture after CMV antigen stimulation. Receptor source: a human donor in good health (CMV status not recorded). Some clones in this sample may be carry-over from other donors' samples.

V and J are TRBV24-1 and TRBJ2-1, with 7 bases fitting TRBD2. Germline V gene sequence: CDR1 KGHDR, CDR2 SFDVKD. V lost 5 bases, J lost 0 bases, and 6 bases stayed unmatched. This CDR3 has 16 residues. CDR3 sequence reads: CATSGPTSDSYNEQFF. CDR3 sequence (DNA): TGTGCCACCAGTGGTCCCACTAGCGACTCCTACAATGAGCAGTTCTTC.

In its sample, this clonotype was seen a few times. CDR3 sequence: CASRQIAGGLQETQYF. Here the CDR3 DNA reads TGTGCCAGCAGACAAATAGCGGGAGGGCTCCAAGAGACCCAGTACTTC. The genes are TRBV7-8 and TRBJ2-5; 11 nucleotides line up with TRBD2. V trimming: 6 bases; J trimming: 1 base; junction bases outside the gene matches: 7. The CDR3 runs 16 residues. Germline CDR1 is SGHVS and CDR2 is FQNEAQ.

This clonotype came up a few times. V usage is TRBV7-2 and J usage is TRBJ2-7; 8 bases are a match to TRBD2. In germline, CDR1 is SGHTA, CDR2 FQGNSA. This CDR3 has 15 residues. The J segment lost 4 bases and the V segment lost 4 bases, leaving 9 bases of the junction unmatched. The CDR3 nucleotides are TGTGCCAGCAGCTCACCCAGCGGGAGATCTTACGAGCAGTACTTC. Its protein product is CASSSPSGRSYEQYF.

This chain uses TRBV20-1 with TRBJ1-2, with D unclear. This CDR3 is built from 12 residues. The V gene's germline CDR1 is DFQATT and CDR2 SNEGSKA (reference sequence). V was cut by 5 bases and J by 5 bases, with 12 bases left in between. As DNA, the CDR3 is TGCAGTGCTTTCTCCATTGGGTATGGCTACACCTTC. Protein: CSAFSIGYGYTF.

Only a few counts were recorded for this clonotype. The chain joins TRBV12-3 or TRBV12-4 to TRBJ2-1; the match to TRBD2 covers 12 bases. The V gene end was trimmed by 11 bases and the J gene end by 4 bases; junction bases not matched to a gene: 33. The CDR3 loop spans 23 amino acids. CDR3 loop: CASGQGVQGWVATSGSGYNEQFF. The CDR3 DNA follows: TGTGCCTCGGGACAGGGCGTCCAAGGGTGGGTGGCGACTAGCGGGAGTGGATACAATGAGCAGTTCTTC.

The rearrangement links TRBV11-2 to TRBJ2-1; no clear D gene. Germline V gene data show CDR1 as SGHAT and CDR2 as FQNNGV. V lost 0 bases to trimming and J lost 0 bases, with 12 bases between them. There are 17 residues in the CDR3. The CDR3 sequence is CASSLDGVRGSYNEQFF. DNA for the CDR3: TGTGCCAGCAGCTTAGATGGGGTACGCGGCTCCTACAATGAGCAGTTCTTC.

The chain links TRBV27 to TRBJ2-3, with 8 bases that match TRBD2. J gave up 0 bases and V 6 bases, and 11 bases lay outside the gene matches. Germline CDR1 MNHEY, CDR2 SMNVEV (reference sequence). This CDR3 has 17 amino acids. The CDR3 DNA is TGTGCCAGCAGCCGACTAGCGCTCTCCCAAAGCACAGATACGCAGTATTTT. Protein sequence: CASSRLALSQSTDTQYF.

This clonotype was recorded a few times. The chain links TRBV7-8 to TRBJ2-3; tentative D call: TRBD1 (5 bases). V was cut by 5 bases and J by 4 bases, with 13 bases left in between. This CDR3 contains 14 residues. Germline CDR1 is SGHVS and CDR2 is FQNEAQ. Here the CDR3 reads CASSDRPIADTQYF. CDR3 sequence (DNA): TGTGCCAGCAGCGACAGACCAATAGCAGATACGCAGTATTTT.

This chain uses TRBV5-5 with TRBJ1-6; tentatively, D is TRBD1 (5 bases). This CDR3 region has 14 residues. Trimming cost V 7 bases and J 6 bases, with 14 bases left between them. Germline CDR1 and CDR2: SGHKS and YYEKEE (reference sequence). For the CDR3, the DNA is TGTGCCAGCGGTTCCCGGGACGGTAATTCACCCCTCCACTTT. Translating gives CASGSRDGNSPLHF.

The chain combines TRBV6-8 with TRBJ1-2, with TRBD1 as a possible D gene (5 bases). The germline V gene has CDR1 MNHGY and CDR2 SAAAGT. Deletions cut 6 bases from V and 4 bases from J, with 12 bases between. CDR3 length equals 13 residues. The CDR3 coding sequence is TGTGCCAGCAGGGGACTGAGATTCTATGGCTACACCTTC. It specifies CASRGLRFYGYTF.

The chain has TRBV19 and TRBJ1-2, with TRBD1 identical over 7 bases. V shed 4 bases and J 8 bases; nucleotides not matched to a gene: 7. The CDR3 contains 13 residues. Germline V CDR1 and CDR2: LNHDA, SQIVND (reference sequence). In nucleotides, the CDR3 is TGTGCCAGTAGTACCCTTCAGGGGGGGGGCTACACCTTC. Encoded protein: CASSTLQGGGYTF.

V is TRBV19 and J is TRBJ1-1; D is uncertain. The CDR3 is 14 amino acids. Germline V lookup: CDR1 LNHDA, CDR2 SQIVND (reference sequence). Trimming pared 1 base from V and 6 bases from J, leaving 12 bases between. The CDR3 reads CASSIGRGPAEAFF. The CDR3, as DNA: TGTGCCAGTAGTATAGGACGGGGTCCAGCTGAAGCTTTCTTT. Full variable domain (remainder filled in from reference TRBV19 and TRBJ1-1): DGGITQSPKYLFRKEGQNVTLSCEQNLNHDAMYWYRQDPGQGLRLIYYSQIVNDFQKGDIAEGYSVSREKKESFPLTVTSAQKNPTAFYLCASSIGRGPAEAFFGQGTRLTVV.

The V call is TRBV3-1, the J call TRBJ1-5; no clear D. This CDR3 has 12 residues. CDR1 is LGHDT and CDR2 is YNNKEL in the germline V gene (reference sequence). Trimming took off 0 bases at V and 7 bases at J, with 4 bases between the two ends. The CDR3 DNA follows: TGTGCCAGCAGCCAAGATGAGCAGCCCCAGCATTTT. Residues: CASSQDEQPQHF. The variable domain in full, with the rest retrieved from reference TRBV3-1 and TRBJ1-5, is DTAVSQTPKYLVTQMGNDKSIKCEQNLGHDTMYWYKQDSKKFLKIMFSYNNKELIINETVPNRFSPKSPDKAHLNLHINSLELGDSAVYFCASSQDEQPQHFGDGTRLSIL.

This chain links TRBV4-1 with TRBJ1-4; no firm D call. Deletions cut 1 base from V and 3 bases from J, with 9 bases between. CDR3 length: 15 amino acids. Germline CDR1 reads MGHRA; CDR2 reads YSYEKL. This CDR3 reads CASSQVIGANEKLFF. The CDR3 bases are TGCGCCAGCAGCCAAGTAATCGGGGCTAATGAAAAACTGTTTTTT.

The chain links TRBV2 to TRBJ1-4; 7 bases fit TRBD1. V trimming: 4 bases; J trimming: 0 bases; junction bases outside the gene matches: 8. CDR1 SNHLY and CDR2 FYNNEI come from the germline V gene. This CDR3 spans 17 amino acids. The CDR3: CASSAAGGAATNEKLFF. The CDR3, as DNA: TGTGCCAGCAGTGCCGCAGGGGGTGCCGCAACTAATGAAAAACTGTTTTTT.

This rearrangement joins TRBV7-2 to TRBJ1-2; a weak D match, TRBD1 (6 bases). The CDR3 consists of 15 residues. Germline V CDR1 and CDR2: SGHTA, FQGNSA. Trimming took off 5 bases at V and 8 bases at J, with 21 bases between the two ends. The CDR3 loop is CASSARGRGLGGYTF. CDR3 coding DNA: TGTGCCAGCAGCGCCAGGGGCAGAGGGTTGGGGGGCTACACCTTC.

The J gene is TRBJ2-4, the V gene TRBV6-1; D uncertain. The CDR3 spans 17 residues. Trimming removed 1 base from V and 4 bases from J, with 17 bases in between. Germline CDR1 reads MNHNS; CDR2 reads SASEGT. The CDR3, as DNA: TGTGCCAGCAGTGAAGATCTGTTTGCCAGCCTAAAAAACATTCAGTACTTC. This codes for CASSEDLFASLKNIQYF.

The chain has TRBV6-2 or TRBV6-3 and TRBJ2-2; no reliable D call. V lost 6 bases to trimming and J lost 6 bases, with 11 bases between them. This CDR3 is 13 amino acids long. The germline CDR1 and CDR2 sequences are MNHEY and SVGEGT. Here the CDR3 DNA reads TGTGCCAGCAGCCTGGACGAAGCCGGGGAGCTGTTTTTT. This translates into CASSLDEAGELFF.

This clonotype came up a few times. The V and J genes are TRBV7-2 and TRBJ2-3; no clear D gene. Germline values: CDR1 SGHTA, CDR2 FQGNSA. V shed 8 bases and J shed 1 base, with 10 bases lying between them. The CDR3 length is 13 residues. The CDR3 DNA reads as TGTGCCAGCCCCTTTGAAGGCACAGATACGCAGTATTTT. This sequence encodes CASPFEGTDTQYF. Together with reference TRBV7-2 and TRBJ2-3, the CDR3 gives the full variable domain: GAGVSQSPSNKVTEKGKDVELRCDPISGHTALYWYRQSLGQGLEFLIYFQGNSAPDKSGLPSDRFSAERTGGSVSTLTIQRTQQEDSAVYLCASPFEGTDTQYFGPGTRLTVL.

The sample holds a few counts of this clonotype. V gene TRBV5-6 combines with J gene TRBJ2-7; D possibly uses TRBD1 or TRBD2 (5 bases each). CDR3 size: 13 residues. V was shortened by 4 bases and J by 7 bases, with 15 bases between the two germline ends. CDR1 and CDR2 from the germline V gene are SGHDT and YYEEEE. The CDR3 here is CASSGGRPGEQYF. The CDR3 DNA reads as TGTGCCAGCAGCGGGGGACGTCCCGGGGAGCAGTACTTC.

This clonotype was seen a handful of times. This rearrangement joins TRBV7-2 to TRBJ2-2; D unclear. The CDR3 extends over 8 amino acids. Per germline, CDR1 SGHTA and CDR2 FQGNSA. The CDR3 spells CEHGELFF. The CDR3 DNA reads TGTGAACACGGGGAGCTGTTTTTT.

The chain employs TRBV6-8 and TRBJ2-5; TRBD1 aligns across 7 bases. Germline trimming cut 6 bases from V and 3 bases from J; bases unmatched to any gene: 4. Germline CDR1 MNHGY, CDR2 SAAAGT. This CDR3 contains 13 residues. This CDR3 reads CASSTDREETQYF. Written as DNA, the CDR3 is TGTGCCAGCAGCACAGACAGGGAAGAGACCCAGTACTTC.

Points on this clonotype: A read error may account for a junction end that differs from germline. V gene TRBV7-9 combines with J gene TRBJ1-6, with D perhaps matching TRBD1 (5 bases). The germline CDR1 and CDR2 sequences are SEHNR and FQNEAQ (reference sequence). This CDR3 contains 14 residues. The CDR3 loop is CASSRTSSNSPLHF. CDR3 nucleotide sequence: TGTGCCAGCAGCAGGACATCCTCTAATTCACCCCTCCACTTT.

V and J are TRBV12-3 or TRBV12-4 and TRBJ1-1; D unclear. Trimming shortened V by 5 bases and J by 2 bases, and 9 bases separated the two germline ends. The CDR3 is 13 amino acids. The CDR3 DNA reads as TGTGCCAGCAGTACTCAGATTAACACTGAAGCTTTCTTT. It encodes CASSTQINTEAFF.

This clonotype was recorded a few times. The chain carries TRBV7-2 and TRBJ1-2; D call uncertain. V gave up 1 base and J gave up 0 bases, with 9 bases separating them. In germline, CDR1 is SGHTA, CDR2 FQGNSA. CDR3 size: 15 residues. CDR3 bases: TGTGCCAGCAGCTTAGTTATAGAAGCTAACTATGGCTACACCTTC. It translates to CASSLVIEANYGYTF.

The sample holds a few counts of this clonotype. V usage is TRBV6-1 and J usage is TRBJ2-3; D remains unclear. V shed 1 base and J shed 0 bases, with 2 bases lying between them. Germline lookup yields CDR1 MNHNS and CDR2 SASEGT. This CDR3 spans 13 amino acids. This CDR3 reads CASSEVSTDTQYF. CDR3 sequence (DNA): TGTGCCAGCAGTGAAGTGAGCACAGATACGCAGTATTTT.